This T cell receptor (beta chain) derives from a study of shared clonotypes between healthy human individuals. The study's findings and limits: Sharing across several donors was seen in roughly 5% of naive CD4 clonotypes.

Several immunoSEQ 96-well plates shared each subset's DNA, each plate a replicate. Per the study methods: ImmunoSEQ output lacked quality scores and full-length reads, limiting matched filtering. Here immunoSEQ multiplex PCR was the method, and the copy in TCRdb shows in-frame clones only, minus some. The V and J calls and the clone size are those of that table, but D and trimming were determined from the DNA. The sample lists about 2.1 million clones; approximately 92% were seen once. The ends were cut back, 5 bases at V and 0 bases at J, with 14 bases in the middle. There are 16 residues in the CDR3. Germline lookup yields CDR1 MDHEN and CDR2 SYDVKM. This clone appeared once. As yet, its antigen is unknown. The naive CD8 population came from CD45RO-negative cells selected for CCR7, without terminally differentiated effector memory CD45RA+ cells.

This rearrangement joins TRBV28 to TRBJ2-1; D possibly corresponds to TRBD2 (6 bases). Sequencing was done on a sample of naive CD8+ T cells from PBMCs. The TCR was taken from a man younger than 30 in good health. Some clones in this sample may be carry-over from other donors' samples. CDR3 nucleotides: TGTGCCAGCAGTCAATTAGCGGAAAGCTCCTACAATGAGCAGTTCTTC. Translating gives CASSQLAESSYNEQFF.